The 12 T cell receptor beta chains below all came from one sample that was sequenced in a study of cytomegalovirus exposure and HLA in healthy donors. The PCR made use of 60 Vbeta and 13 Jbeta primers. The repertoire was sequenced with immunoSEQ multiplex PCR; TCRdb's copy has only in-frame clones and lacks some. The sample holds around 92,000 clones, 80% seen once. Sequenced sample: PBMCs. The source is a man between 18 and 29 years old in good health and CMV-seronegative.

The chain is built from TRBV19 and TRBJ2-1, with D uncertain. The germline CDR1 and CDR2 sequences are LNHDA and SQIVND (reference sequence). The CDR3 runs to 13 residues. The germline V and J ends were trimmed by 6 bases and 8 bases, with 14 bases remaining between them. CDR3 sequence reads: CASRAHGPYEQFF. The CDR3 DNA follows: TGTGCCAGTAGGGCCCATGGCCCATATGAGCAGTTCTTC.

This chain joins TRBV25-1 and TRBJ2-7; D may be TRBD1 (6 bases). V was cut by 3 bases and J by 6 bases, with 18 bases left in between. Germline values: CDR1 MGHDK, CDR2 SYGVNS. CDR3 length: 15 amino acids. For the CDR3, the DNA is TGTGCCAGCAGTGATACCGCACAGGGTTGGGGCGAGCAGTACTTC. Translated, it gives CASSDTAQGWGEQYF.

The genes are TRBV6-6 and TRBJ1-2; D is undetermined. The CDR3 is made up of 14 amino acids. Germline CDR1 and CDR2: MNHNY and SVGAGI (reference sequence). The V end was cut by 8 bases, the J end by 3 bases, with 16 bases between. CDR3 region: CASGGHPVDYGYTF. The CDR3 DNA sequence: TGTGCCAGCGGAGGGCACCCGGTCGACTATGGCTACACCTTC.

The genes are TRBV18 and TRBJ2-1; D may be TRBD1 (5 bases). V lost 4 bases and J 7 bases, leaving 14 bases between the germline ends. The germline gives CDR1 KGHSH, CDR2 LQKENI. The CDR3 sequence is 14 residues long. DNA of the CDR3: TGTGCCAGCTCACAGGACCAGGGTAGGAATGAGCAGTTCTTC. It is translated as CASSQDQGRNEQFF.

This chain links TRBV9 with TRBJ2-7; D gene ambiguous. Germline V gene sequence: CDR1 SGDLS, CDR2 YYNGEE. The CDR3 is made up of 14 amino acids. V lost 3 bases to trimming and J lost 0 bases, with 10 bases between them. The CDR3: CASSDSSLSYEQYF. The CDR3 DNA reads TGTGCCAGCAGCGACAGCAGTCTCTCCTACGAGCAGTACTTC.

This chain uses TRBV13 with TRBJ1-5; D is uncertain. Germline V CDR1 and CDR2: PRHDT, FYEKMQ (reference sequence). Trimming removed 0 bases at V and 2 bases at J, with 5 bases between. CDR3 length: 14 amino acids. CDR3 loop: CASSLGARNQPQHF. The CDR3 DNA sequence: TGTGCCAGCAGCTTAGGTGCGCGCAATCAGCCCCAGCATTTT.

The chain joins TRBV7-2 to TRBJ1-5; D may be TRBD1 (6 bases). The CDR3 totals 14 residues. Germline CDR1 and CDR2: SGHTA and FQGNSA. Between the trimmed V and J ends, which lost 5 bases and 4 bases, there was a span of 12 bases. For the CDR3, the DNA is TGTGCCAGCAGCACAGGGACACCAAATCAGCCCCAGCATTTT. Its translation: CASSTGTPNQPQHF.

This sequence joins TRBV7-3 and TRBJ2-1, with a tentative D call TRBD1 (6 bases). The V end was cut by 5 bases, the J end by 6 bases, with 14 bases between. There are 14 residues in the CDR3. CDR1 is SGHTA, CDR2 FQGTGA, per germline. The chain's CDR3 is CASSQDRGINEQFF. CDR3 DNA: TGTGCCAGCAGCCAGGATAGGGGGATCAATGAGCAGTTCTTC.

The chain uses TRBV29-1 and TRBJ1-1, with TRBD1 identical over 10 bases. V trimming: 0 bases; J trimming: 5 bases; junction bases outside the gene matches: 6. Germline V gene sequence: CDR1 SQVTM, CDR2 ANQGSEA. The CDR3 sequence is 15 residues long. Here the CDR3 reads CSVEDEGQGETEAFF. Here the CDR3 DNA reads TGCAGCGTTGAAGACGAAGGACAGGGGGAAACTGAAGCTTTCTTT.

CDR3: CATGQPDTQYF. CDR3 nucleotides: TGTGCCACCGGACAGCCAGATACGCAGTATTTT. The chain joins TRBV19 to TRBJ2-3; D possibly corresponds to TRBD1 (6 bases). Germline loops: CDR1 LNHDA, CDR2 SQIVND (reference sequence). V was cut by 10 bases and J by 4 bases, with 9 bases left in between. The CDR3 runs 11 residues.

The chain recombines TRBV20-1 with TRBJ2-7; the D is unclear. Germline assignment: CDR1 DFQATT and CDR2 SNEGSKA (reference sequence). This CDR3 has 10 amino acids. The V gene lost 5 bases and the J gene lost 5 bases, with 7 bases spanning the gap. CDR3 in DNA: TGCAGTGCTCGACAAGACGAGCAGTACTTC. Its protein product is CSARQDEQYF.

The CDR3 loop reads CASRLVVSMGRGSGISYEQYF. As DNA, the CDR3 is TGTGCAAGTCGCTTAGTAGTTTCGATGGGCAGGGGGTCCGGTATTTCCTACGAGCAGTACTTC. J is TRBJ2-5 and V is TRBV12-2; the table's D call, TRBD1, has no DNA check behind it. The DNA matches TRBJ2-7 better at its end, which makes the J call doubtful. TRBV12-2 is reported as a pseudogene. There are 21 residues in the CDR3.